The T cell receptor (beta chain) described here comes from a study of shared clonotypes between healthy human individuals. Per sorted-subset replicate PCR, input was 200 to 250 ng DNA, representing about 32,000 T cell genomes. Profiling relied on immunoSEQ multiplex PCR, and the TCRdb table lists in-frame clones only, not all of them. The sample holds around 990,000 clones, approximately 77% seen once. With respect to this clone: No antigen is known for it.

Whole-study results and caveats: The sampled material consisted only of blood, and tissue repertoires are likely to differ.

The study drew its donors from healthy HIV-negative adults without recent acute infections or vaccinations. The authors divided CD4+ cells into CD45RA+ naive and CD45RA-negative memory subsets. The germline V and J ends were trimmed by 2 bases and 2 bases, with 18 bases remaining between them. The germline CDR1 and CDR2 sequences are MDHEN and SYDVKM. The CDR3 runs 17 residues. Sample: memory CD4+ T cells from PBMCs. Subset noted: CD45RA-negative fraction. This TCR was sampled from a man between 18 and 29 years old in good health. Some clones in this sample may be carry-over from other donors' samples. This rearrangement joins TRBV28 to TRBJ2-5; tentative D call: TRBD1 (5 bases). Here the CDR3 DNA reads TGTGCCAGCAGTTTAGCCCCCACTCAGGGTCGGCAAGAGACCCAGTACTTC. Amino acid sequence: CASSLAPTQGRQETQYF. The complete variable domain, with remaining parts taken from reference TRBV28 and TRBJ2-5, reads DVKVTQSSRYLVKRTGEKVFLECVQDMDHENMFWYRQDPGLGLRLIYFSYDVKMKEKGDIPEGYSVSREKKERFSLILESASTNQTSMYLCASSLAPTQGRQETQYFGPGTRLLVL.